The 31 T cell receptor beta chains in this list originate from one sample, sequenced in a study of cytomegalovirus exposure and HLA in healthy donors. Primers: 60 Vbeta forward and 13 Jbeta reverse. Generated by immunoSEQ multiplex PCR, the TCRdb table keeps only in-frame clones and is missing some. The sample has some 180,000 clones; roughly 77% are singletons. The sample taken for sequencing was PBMCs. The origin of the receptors is a woman under 40 in good health and CMV-seropositive.

The chain combines TRBV19 with TRBJ2-5; tentatively, D is TRBD1 (6 bases). With 5 bases removed from V and 1 base from J, the gap between germline ends came to 14 bases. Germline CDR1 reads LNHDA; CDR2 reads SQIVND (reference sequence). CDR3 size: 15 residues. The CDR3 sequence is CASSPGTILQETQYF. CDR3 DNA sequence: TGTGCCAGTAGTCCGGGGACAATTCTCCAAGAGACCCAGTACTTC.

Only one count was recorded for this clone. The rearrangement uses TRBV28 and TRBJ2-3; 11 nucleotides line up with TRBD1. The CDR3 extends over 17 amino acids. The V segment lost 4 bases and the J segment 3 bases; nucleotides outside the gene matches: 9. Germline V lookup: CDR1 MDHEN, CDR2 SYDVKM. CDR3 nucleotide sequence: TGTGCCAGCAGTTCCCCTCAGGACAGGGGGCGAACAGATACGCAGTATTTT. This codes for CASSSPQDRGRTDTQYF. The full variable domain, in which reference TRBV28 and TRBJ2-3 provide the parts outside the CDR3, is DVKVTQSSRYLVKRTGEKVFLECVQDMDHENMFWYRQDPGLGLRLIYFSYDVKMKEKGDIPEGYSVSREKKERFSLILESASTNQTSMYLCASSSPQDRGRTDTQYFGPGTRLTVL.

The V call is TRBV28, the J call TRBJ2-5, with TRBD1 matching 7 bases. The last part of the DNA fits TRBJ2-7 better; the J call may be wrong. Germline CDR1 MDHEN, CDR2 SYDVKM. This CDR3 has 16 amino acids. The CDR3 DNA follows: TGTGCCAGCAGTTTATCCCCACGGGACAGTCTGTACGAGCAGTACTTC. Translating gives CASSLSPRDSLYEQYF.

The rearrangement uses TRBV28 and TRBJ2-1; 11 bases fit TRBD2. The V gene's germline CDR1 is MDHEN and CDR2 SYDVKM. CDR3 length equals 16 residues. Trimming cost V 8 bases and J 0 bases; bases outside gene matches: 6. The DNA for the CDR3 is TGTGCCAGCCAACTAGCGGGGGCTAACTCCTACAATGAGCAGTTCTTC. Protein: CASQLAGANSYNEQFF.

This clone was counted a few times. The J gene is TRBJ2-7, the V gene TRBV6-5; D perhaps matches TRBD2 (6 bases). CDR1 is MNHEY and CDR2 is SVGAGI in the germline V gene. This CDR3 spans 13 amino acids. The germline V and J ends were trimmed by 0 bases and 4 bases, with 7 bases remaining between them. The CDR3 sequence is CASSYSAGYEQYF. Written as DNA, the CDR3 is TGTGCCAGCAGTTACTCTGCGGGGTACGAGCAGTACTTC.

This chain links TRBV2 with TRBJ1-1, with a tentative D call TRBD1 (6 bases). The CDR3 covers 13 residues. V lost 5 bases and J lost 1, with 8 bases in between. Germline V gene sequence: CDR1 SNHLY, CDR2 FYNNEI. For the CDR3, the DNA is TGTGCCAGCAGTTCACAGGGGAACACTGAAGCTTTCTTT. Protein product: CASSSQGNTEAFF.

Only one count was recorded for this clone. The chain combines TRBV5-1 with TRBJ2-1; TRBD1 agrees at 7 bases. CDR1 SGHRS and CDR2 YFSETQ come from the germline V gene. V lost 3 bases and J lost 10; bases outside the gene matches: 7. This CDR3 is built from 13 residues. DNA of the CDR3: TGCGCCAGCAGCTCAGGGACAGACCCGGAGCAGTTCTTC. The encoded protein is CASSSGTDPEQFF.

This chain uses TRBV9 with TRBJ2-1; 8 bases are shared with TRBD2. CDR3 size: 15 residues. CDR1 SGDLS and CDR2 YYNGEE come from the germline V gene. The ends lost 2 bases at V and 0 bases at J; junction bases unmatched: 1. CDR3 DNA sequence: TGTGCCAGCAGCGTTAGCGGGGACTCCTACAATGAGCAGTTCTTC. Its translation: CASSVSGDSYNEQFF.

A single count supports this clone. V is TRBV6-5 and J is TRBJ1-5; D uncertain. The CDR3 contains 14 residues. Trimming stripped 2 bases from V and 2 bases from J, with 7 bases between. Germline CDR1 is MNHEY and CDR2 is SVGAGI. In DNA form, the CDR3 reads TGTGCCAGCAGTTACGCCGCGGGCAATCAGCCCCAGCATTTT. It translates to CASSYAAGNQPQHF.

Within the sample, this clone is medium-sized. The V call is TRBV6-4, the J call TRBJ2-3, with a possible D match to TRBD1 (5 bases). From germline, CDR1 is MRHNA and CDR2 SNTAGT. Trimming took off 3 bases at V and 4 bases at J, with 14 bases between the two ends. The CDR3 covers 15 residues. CDR3 residues: CASSEGEAGPDTQYF. The CDR3 coding sequence is TGTGCCAGCAGTGAGGGTGAGGCAGGGCCAGATACGCAGTATTTT.

The rearrangement links TRBV6-5 to TRBJ1-2, with 9 positions matching TRBD1. Looked up from germline, CDR1 is MNHEY and CDR2 is SVGAGI. Unmatched junction bases numbered 5, after V lost 0 bases and J lost 3 bases. The CDR3 covers 16 residues. DNA for the CDR3: TGTGCCAGCAGTTACTCCGCGACAGGGGGTTACTATGGCTACACCTTC. Translation: CASSYSATGGYYGYTF.

The chain links TRBV7-9 to TRBJ2-1; D might be TRBD2 (5 bases). Trimming took off 6 bases at V and 14 bases at J, with 17 bases between the two ends. This CDR3 spans 12 amino acids. Germline assignment: CDR1 SEHNR and CDR2 FQNEAQ (reference sequence). The CDR3 sequence is CASRSTREDKFF. The CDR3 DNA reads as TGTGCCAGCAGGTCCACTAGAGAGGATAAGTTCTTC. Complete variable domain (other parts from reference TRBV7-9 and TRBJ2-1): DTGVSQNPRHKITKRGQNVTFRCDPISEHNRLYWYRQTLGQGPEFLTYFQNEAQLEKSRLLSDRFSAERPKGSFSTLEIQRTEQGDSAMYLCASRSTREDKFFGPGTRLTVL.

The J gene is TRBJ2-7, the V gene TRBV6-5; 8 bases are a match to TRBD1. From germline, CDR1 is MNHEY and CDR2 SVGAGI. The CDR3 is 16 residues long. V shed 2 bases and J 5 bases; nucleotides not matched to a gene: 11. The CDR3 sequence: CASSYSAQAGGHEQYF. DNA for the CDR3: TGTGCCAGCAGTTACAGCGCTCAGGCAGGGGGCCACGAGCAGTACTTC.

This clone has just a few counts. The rearrangement joins TRBV11-3 to TRBJ1-4; a possible D gene is TRBD1 (6 bases). CDR3 length: 18 residues. Looked up from germline, CDR1 is SGHNT and CDR2 is YENEEA. Trimming took 3 bases from V and 7 from J, leaving 24 bases between them. The CDR3 region has the DNA TGTGCCAGCAGCTTTTGGGGGGGGGCGGTAGACCTAAGTGAAAAACTGTTTTTT. As protein: CASSFWGGAVDLSEKLFF. The whole variable domain, remainder taken from reference TRBV11-3 and TRBJ1-4, is EAGVVQSPRYKIIEKKQPVAFWCNPISGHNTLYWYLQNLGQGPELLIRYENEEAVDDSQLPKDRFSAERLKGVDSTLKIQPAELGDSAVYLCASSFWGGAVDLSEKLFFGSGTQLSVL.

The rearrangement joins TRBV18 to TRBJ2-7; D remains ambiguous. Germline CDR1 reads KGHSH; CDR2 reads LQKENI. This CDR3 region has 13 residues. The germline V and J ends were trimmed by 2 bases and 3 bases, with 8 bases remaining between them. The CDR3 DNA follows: TGTGCCAGCTCACCAGGCCTGCACTACGAGCAGTACTTC. Protein product: CASSPGLHYEQYF.

V and J are TRBV5-4 and TRBJ1-2; D gene ambiguous. This CDR3 is 13 amino acids long. Trimming removed 2 bases from V and 3 bases from J, with 8 bases in between. Germline V gene lookup returns CDR1 SGHNT and CDR2 YYREEE (reference sequence). The CDR3 nucleotides read TGTGCCAGCAGCTTAGGTCAGGACTATGGCTACACCTTC. Translating gives CASSLGQDYGYTF.

This clone was seen a single time. The rearrangement uses TRBV6-6 and TRBJ2-6; D is undetermined. The germline gives CDR1 MNHNY, CDR2 SVGAGI (reference sequence). Trimming took off 5 bases at V and 11 bases at J, with 10 bases between the two ends. This CDR3 spans 12 amino acids. In nucleotides, the CDR3 is TGTGCCAGCAGTCCAAACCAGGACGTCCTGACTTTC. It yields the protein CASSPNQDVLTF.

For this clone: This specimen includes other DNA sequences encoding the same CDR3. The rearrangement uses TRBV27 and TRBJ1-6, with 8 bases aligning to TRBD1. The CDR3 contains 14 residues. Germline V gene lookup returns CDR1 MNHEY and CDR2 SMNVEV (reference sequence). V was clipped by 6 bases and J by 8 bases; unmatched bases: 6. CDR3 in DNA: TGTGCCAGCAGCTTACCAGGGGGCGATTCACCCCTCCACTTT. Its translation is CASSLPGGDSPLHF.

The V gene is TRBV6-5, the J gene TRBJ2-1; TRBD2 might be the D (5 bases). Trimming took off 7 bases at V and 4 bases at J, with 14 bases between the two ends. CDR1 is MNHEY and CDR2 is SVGAGI in the germline V gene. This CDR3 spans 14 amino acids. The CDR3 bases are TGTGCCAGCACGGTCAGCGGAGAATACAATGAGCAGTTCTTC. It specifies CASTVSGEYNEQFF.

The rearrangement links TRBV5-1 to TRBJ1-2; D is perhaps TRBD1 (6 bases). Between the trimmed V and J ends, which lost 0 bases and 5 bases, there was a span of 8 bases. The CDR3 has 13 residues. Germline CDR1 reads SGHRS; CDR2 reads YFSETQ. The CDR3 nucleotides read TGCGCCAGCAGCTTGGTCACAGGGTATGGCTACACCTTC. This codes for CASSLVTGYGYTF.

The V and J genes are TRBV6-5 and TRBJ2-7; 7 bases line up with TRBD1. The trim removed 6 bases at V and 5 bases at J, leaving 13 bases unmatched. CDR1 and CDR2 (germline): MNHEY, SVGAGI. The CDR3 length is 15 residues. CDR3 in DNA: TGTGCCAGCAGCCCTGGCCCCCAGACAGGGAACGAGCAGTACTTC. Its translation is CASSPGPQTGNEQYF.

The chain carries TRBV29-1 and TRBJ1-3; 8 nucleotides line up with TRBD1. From germline, CDR1 is SQVTM and CDR2 ANQGSEA. After removal of 4 bases from V and 4 bases from J, the junction contained 0 bases not matched to a gene. This CDR3 has 12 amino acids. In DNA, the CDR3 is TGCAGCGTTGGGACAGGGGGAAACACCATATATTTT. Its protein product is CSVGTGGNTIYF.

This chain uses TRBV5-6 with TRBJ2-7; 7 bases match TRBD2. The CDR3 extends over 12 amino acids. With 7 bases clipped from V and 3 bases from J, the junction kept 4 bases outside the gene matches. The germline CDR1 and CDR2 sequences are SGHDT and YYEEEE. Here the CDR3 DNA reads TGTGCCAGCCGGGGGGATGGCTACGAGCAGTACTTC. Protein: CASRGDGYEQYF.

The chain has TRBV15 and TRBJ2-2; TRBD2 matches 9 bases. Germline loops: CDR1 LNHNV, CDR2 YYDKDF (reference sequence). The V segment lost 2 bases and the J segment 3 bases; nucleotides outside the gene matches: 1. This CDR3 has 15 amino acids. The CDR3 coding sequence is TGTGCCACCAGCAGAAAGCGGGGGGACACCGGGGAGCTGTTTTTT. Its protein is CATSRKRGDTGELFF.

This rearrangement joins TRBV30 to TRBJ2-1; 12 bases match TRBD2. Germline V CDR1 and CDR2: GTSNPN, SVGIG (reference sequence). V lost 5 bases to trimming and J lost 10 bases; unmatched junction nucleotides: 15. This CDR3 spans 16 amino acids. The CDR3 DNA reads TGTGCCTGGGCCCCTTGGACTAGCGGGGACCCCAAGGAGCAGTTCTTC. Its translation is CAWAPWTSGDPKEQFF.

This clone appeared once. This chain uses TRBV5-1 with TRBJ1-2; maybe TRBD1 (5 bases). Between the trimmed V and J ends, which lost 6 bases and 4 bases, there was a span of 13 bases. Per the germline V gene, CDR1 is SGHRS and CDR2 is YFSETQ. The length of the CDR3 is 13 residues. Here the CDR3 DNA reads TGCGCCAGCAACGAAGGGGTTGGCTATGGCTACACCTTC. It encodes CASNEGVGYGYTF.

The rearrangement links TRBV7-2 to TRBJ2-1; 10 positions match TRBD1. Germline CDR1 reads SGHTA; CDR2 reads FQGNSA. J lost 5 bases, V lost 0 bases, and 7 bases had no gene match. The CDR3 is 17 amino acids. Written as DNA, the CDR3 is TGTGCCAGCAGCTTAGCCGGGACAGGGGTTGTGAACAATGAGCAGTTCTTC. Translating gives CASSLAGTGVVNNEQFF.

This clone was seen more than once but under ten times. The chain combines TRBV28 with TRBJ2-4; TRBD2 is a possible D gene (6 bases). Germline assignment: CDR1 MDHEN and CDR2 SYDVKM. Trimming shortened V by 5 bases and J by 3 bases, and 17 bases separated the two germline ends. The length of the CDR3 is 16 residues. Here the CDR3 DNA reads TGTGCCAGCAGTCTTCGGGGGTGGAGTGGCAAAAACATTCAGTACTTC. Amino acids: CASSLRGWSGKNIQYF.

The chain uses TRBV6-6 and TRBJ2-1; 9 nucleotides align to TRBD2. Looked up from germline, CDR1 is MNHNY and CDR2 is SVGAGI (reference sequence). V was clipped by 5 bases and J by 7 bases; unmatched bases: 9. The CDR3 runs to 15 residues. The CDR3 region has the DNA TGTGCCAGCAGTCCCCCCGGGACTAGCCGAAATGAGCAGTTCTTC. It translates to CASSPPGTSRNEQFF.

This clone was detected once. The same CDR3 can be traced to other DNA sequences in this sample. DNA for the CDR3: TGTGCCAGCTCACCACAACAGGGGGATAATTCACCCCTCCACTTT. It translates to CASSPQQGDNSPLHF. The chain links TRBV18 to TRBJ1-6; 8 nucleotides align to TRBD1. Germline CDR1 KGHSH, CDR2 LQKENI. The V segment lost 1 base and the J segment 5 bases; nucleotides outside the gene matches: 1. The CDR3 length is 15 residues. Drawing the rest from reference TRBV18 and TRBJ1-6, the complete variable domain is NAGVMQNPRHLVRRRGQEARLRCSPMKGHSHVYWYRQLPEEGLKFMVYLQKENIIDESGMPKERFSAEFPKEGPSILRIQQVVRGDSAAYFCASSPQQGDNSPLHFGNGTRLTVT.

V and J are TRBV7-8 and TRBJ1-4; 8 positions agree with TRBD1. Unmatched junction bases numbered 15, after V lost 5 bases and J lost 7 bases. In germline, CDR1 is SGHVS, CDR2 FQNEAQ. The CDR3 runs to 17 residues. CDR3: CASSRRTQGAQGEKLFF. As DNA, the CDR3 is TGTGCCAGCAGCCGCAGGACCCAGGGGGCGCAGGGTGAAAAACTGTTTTTT.